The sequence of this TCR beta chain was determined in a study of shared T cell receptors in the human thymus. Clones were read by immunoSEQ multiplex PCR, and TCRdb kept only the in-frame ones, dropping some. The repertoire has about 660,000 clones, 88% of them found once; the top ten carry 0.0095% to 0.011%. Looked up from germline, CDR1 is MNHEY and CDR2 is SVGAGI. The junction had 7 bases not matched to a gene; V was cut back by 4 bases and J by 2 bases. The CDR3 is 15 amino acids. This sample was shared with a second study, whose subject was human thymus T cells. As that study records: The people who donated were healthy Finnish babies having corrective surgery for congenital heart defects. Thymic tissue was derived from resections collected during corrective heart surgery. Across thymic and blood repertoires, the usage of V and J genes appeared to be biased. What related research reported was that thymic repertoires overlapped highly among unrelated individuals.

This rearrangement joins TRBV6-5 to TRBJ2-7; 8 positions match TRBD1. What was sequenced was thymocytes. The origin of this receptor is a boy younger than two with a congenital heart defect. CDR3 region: CASSSDRDFTYEQYF. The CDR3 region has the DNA TGTGCCAGCAGTTCGGACAGGGACTTTACCTACGAGCAGTACTTC.